The sequence of this TCR beta chain was determined in a study of cytomegalovirus exposure and HLA in healthy donors. A multiplex PCR was run with 60 Vbeta primers and 13 Jbeta primers. TCRdb's copy holds only in-frame clones and misses some; the assay was immunoSEQ multiplex PCR. The table records about 140,000 clones, over 60% of them present only once. Only one count was recorded for this clone. The sample was PBMCs. This receptor was taken from a female donor in good health and CMV-seronegative.

CDR3 protein: CASSLGEGGAWYGYTF. In nucleotides, the CDR3 is TGTGCCAGCAGCTTAGGGGAGGGGGGGGCTTGGTATGGCTACACCTTC. The V call is TRBV7-8, the J call TRBJ1-2, with D perhaps matching TRBD1 (6 bases). The length of the CDR3 is 16 residues. The germline CDR1 and CDR2 sequences are SGHVS and FQNEAQ. The germline V and J ends were trimmed by 1 base and 5 bases, with 17 bases remaining between them.